This T cell receptor beta chain stems from a study of CD8 T cells in ankylosing spondylitis. Study results and caveats: It appeared that ankylosing spondylitis blood was characterized by a TCR beta motif of several highly homologous variants.

TCRdb itself ran the 5' RACE reads through MiXCR, one entry per CDR3 protein. The repertoire holds roughly 400,000 distinct CDR3 sequences, with around 20% as singletons. For this clonotype: The antigen remains unidentified.

The CDR3 totals 11 residues. The germline V gene has CDR1 MDHEN and CDR2 SYDVKM. The V and J ends lost 8 bases and 7 bases respectively, with 8 bases between them. This clonotype was sampled from a male donor with ankylosing spondylitis. The chain uses TRBV28 and TRBJ2-2, with D uncertain. The sample was blood, either unsorted or a sorted T cell fraction (not recorded which). CDR3 region: CASLSVGELFF. CDR3 DNA sequence: TGTGCCAGCCTCTCTGTCGGGGAGCTGTTTTTT.